The source of this TCR beta chain is a study of shared clonotypes between healthy human individuals. Germline V gene data show CDR1 as SGHTA and CDR2 as FQGNSA. This CDR3 is built from 15 residues. Trimming took 5 bases from V and 2 from J; bases not matched to a gene: 8. In this sample, this clone turned up many times. Profiled with immunoSEQ multiplex PCR; TCRdb holds only in-frame clones, not every one. Here the sample spans about 510,000 clones, 70% to 80% being singletons. The sequence derives from a woman in her forties in good health. Some clones in this sample may be carry-over from other donors' samples. Sequencing was performed on PBMCs. This chain links TRBV7-2 with TRBJ2-7; TRBD2 matches at 8 bases. The CDR3 spells CASSLWTSRPYEQYF. CDR3 in DNA: TGTGCCAGCAGCCTATGGACTAGCCGACCCTACGAGCAGTACTTC.